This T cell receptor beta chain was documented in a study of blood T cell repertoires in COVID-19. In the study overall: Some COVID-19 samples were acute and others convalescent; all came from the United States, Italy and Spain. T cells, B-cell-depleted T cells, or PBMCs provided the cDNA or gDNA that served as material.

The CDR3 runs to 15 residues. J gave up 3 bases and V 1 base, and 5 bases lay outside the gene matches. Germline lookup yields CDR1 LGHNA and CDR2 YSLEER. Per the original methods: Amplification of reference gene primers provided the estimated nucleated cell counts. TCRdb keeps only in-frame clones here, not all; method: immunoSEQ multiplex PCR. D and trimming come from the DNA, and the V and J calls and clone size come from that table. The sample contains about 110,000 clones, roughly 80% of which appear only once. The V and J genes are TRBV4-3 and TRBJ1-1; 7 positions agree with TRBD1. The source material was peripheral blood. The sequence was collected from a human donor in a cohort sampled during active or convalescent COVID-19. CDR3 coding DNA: TGCGCCAGCAGCCAAGTGGAGGGGGCGTACACTGAAGCTTTCTTT. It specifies CASSQVEGAYTEAFF.